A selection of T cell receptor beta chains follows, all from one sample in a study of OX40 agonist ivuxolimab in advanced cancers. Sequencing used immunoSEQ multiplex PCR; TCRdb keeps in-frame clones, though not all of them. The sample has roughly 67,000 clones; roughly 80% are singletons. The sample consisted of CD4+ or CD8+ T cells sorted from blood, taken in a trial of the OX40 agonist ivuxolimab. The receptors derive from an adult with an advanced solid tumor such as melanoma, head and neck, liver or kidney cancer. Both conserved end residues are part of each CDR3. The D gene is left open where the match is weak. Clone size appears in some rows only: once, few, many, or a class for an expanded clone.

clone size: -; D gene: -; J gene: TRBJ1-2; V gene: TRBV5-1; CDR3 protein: CASSPAGGTNYGYTF; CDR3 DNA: TGCGCCAGCAGCCCCGCCGGGGGAACTAACTATGGCTACACCTTC
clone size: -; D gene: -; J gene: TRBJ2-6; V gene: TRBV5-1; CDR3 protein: CASSLGGLSGANVLTF; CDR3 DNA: TGCGCCAGCAGTCTCGGGGGACTTTCTGGGGCCAACGTCCTGACTTTC
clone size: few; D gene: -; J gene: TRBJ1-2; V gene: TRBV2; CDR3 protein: CASIRTAYGYTF; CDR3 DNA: TGTGCCAGCATACGAACGGCGTATGGCTACACCTTC
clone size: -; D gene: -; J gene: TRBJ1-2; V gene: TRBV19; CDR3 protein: CASGNHNYGYTF; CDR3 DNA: TGTGCCAGTGGAAACCATAACTATGGCTACACCTTC
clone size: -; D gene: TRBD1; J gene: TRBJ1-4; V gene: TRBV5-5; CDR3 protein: CASSWGQVATNEKLFF; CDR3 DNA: TGTGCCAGCAGCTGGGGACAGGTCGCAACTAATGAAAAACTGTTTTTT
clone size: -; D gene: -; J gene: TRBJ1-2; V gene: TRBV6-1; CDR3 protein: CASSENVGGYTF; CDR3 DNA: TGTGCCAGCAGTGAAAATGTAGGGGGCTACACCTTC
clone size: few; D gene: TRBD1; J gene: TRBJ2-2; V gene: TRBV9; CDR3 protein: CASSVGTGGVGGELFF; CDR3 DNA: TGTGCCAGCAGCGTCGGGACAGGGGGCGTTGGCGGGGAGCTGTTTTTT
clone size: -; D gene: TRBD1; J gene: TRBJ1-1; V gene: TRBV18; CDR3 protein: CASSPTTGMNTEAFF; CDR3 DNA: TGTGCCAGCTCACCAACGACAGGGATGAACACTGAAGCTTTCTTT
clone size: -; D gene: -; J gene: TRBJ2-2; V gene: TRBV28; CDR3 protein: CASSFLGLGGGTGELFF; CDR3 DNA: TGTGCCAGCAGTTTCCTAGGTCTAGGGGGAGGCACCGGGGAGCTGTTTTTT
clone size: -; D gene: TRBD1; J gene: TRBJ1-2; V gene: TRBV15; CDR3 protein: CATSRDRDRIYGYTF; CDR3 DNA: TGTGCCACCAGCAGGGACCGGGACAGAATCTATGGCTACACCTTC
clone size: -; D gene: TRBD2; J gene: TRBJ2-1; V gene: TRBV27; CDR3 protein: CASSSLGLAGGPSYNEQFF; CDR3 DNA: TGTGCCAGCAGTTCCCTGGGACTAGCGGGAGGGCCTTCCTACAATGAGCAGTTCTTC
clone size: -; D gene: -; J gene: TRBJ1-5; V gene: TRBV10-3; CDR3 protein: CAIRESSISGDQPQHF; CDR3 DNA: TGTGCCATCAGGGAGAGTTCCATCTCCGGGGATCAGCCCCAGCATTTT
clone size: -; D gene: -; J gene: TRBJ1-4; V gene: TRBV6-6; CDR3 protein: CASSYSKGEKLFF; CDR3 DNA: TGTGCCAGCAGTTACTCGAAGGGTGAAAAACTGTTTTTT
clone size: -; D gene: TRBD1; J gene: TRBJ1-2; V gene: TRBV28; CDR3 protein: CASSWDRAYGYTF; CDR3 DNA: TGTGCCAGCAGTTGGGACAGGGCCTATGGCTACACCTTC
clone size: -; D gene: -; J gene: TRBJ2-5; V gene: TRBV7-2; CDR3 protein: CASSPRDPGTQYF; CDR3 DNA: TGTGCCAGCAGCCCCCGGGACCCCGGGACCCAGTACTTC
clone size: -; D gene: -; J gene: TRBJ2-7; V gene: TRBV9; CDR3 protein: CASSVGGSYEQYF; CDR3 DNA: TGTGCCAGCAGCGTAGGGGGCTCCTACGAGCAGTACTTC
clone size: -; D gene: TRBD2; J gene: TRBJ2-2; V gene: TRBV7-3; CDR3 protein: CASSPRSTSGSSGELFF; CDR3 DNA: TGTGCCAGCAGCCCGAGGTCCACTAGCGGGAGTTCCGGGGAGCTGTTTTTT
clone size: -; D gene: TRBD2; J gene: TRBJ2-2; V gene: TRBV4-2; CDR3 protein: CASSQNTGLAGVPTGELFF; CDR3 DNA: TGTGCCAGCAGCCAGAATACGGGACTAGCGGGAGTTCCCACCGGGGAGCTGTTTTTT
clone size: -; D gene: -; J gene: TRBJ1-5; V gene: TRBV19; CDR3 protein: CASKKRAGAGYSNQPQHF; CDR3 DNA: TGTGCCAGTAAGAAAAGGGCAGGGGCCGGGTATAGCAATCAGCCCCAGCATTTT
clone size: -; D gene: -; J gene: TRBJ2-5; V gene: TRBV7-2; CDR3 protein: CASSLAGERGRQETQYF; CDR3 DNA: TGTGCCAGCAGCTTAGCGGGAGAGAGGGGACGTCAAGAGACCCAGTACTTC
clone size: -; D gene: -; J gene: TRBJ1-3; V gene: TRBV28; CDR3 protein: CASSPHTGADNTIYF; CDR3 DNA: TGTGCCAGCAGTCCCCACACCGGAGCCGACAACACCATATATTTT
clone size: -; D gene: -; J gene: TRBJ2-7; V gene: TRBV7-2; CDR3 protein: CASSLNPGPSYEQYF; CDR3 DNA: TGTGCCAGCAGCTTAAACCCAGGGCCTTCCTACGAGCAGTACTTC
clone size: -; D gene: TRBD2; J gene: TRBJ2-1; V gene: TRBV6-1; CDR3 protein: CASSELAGGYNEQFF; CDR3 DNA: TGTGCCAGCAGTGAACTAGCGGGAGGGTACAATGAGCAGTTCTTC
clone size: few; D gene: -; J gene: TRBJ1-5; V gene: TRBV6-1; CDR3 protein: CASSEIDRSNQPQHF; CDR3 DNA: TGTGCCAGCAGTGAAATTGACAGAAGCAATCAGCCCCAGCATTTT
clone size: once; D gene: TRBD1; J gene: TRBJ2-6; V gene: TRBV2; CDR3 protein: CASSGQGLSVLTF; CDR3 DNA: TGTGCCAGCAGTGGACAGGGTTTGAGCGTCCTGACTTTC
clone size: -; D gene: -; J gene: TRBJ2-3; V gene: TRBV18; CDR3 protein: CASSPGPYTDTQYF; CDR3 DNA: TGTGCCAGCTCACCGGGGCCTTACACAGATACGCAGTATTTT
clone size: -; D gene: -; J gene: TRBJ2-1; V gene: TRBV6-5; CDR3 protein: CASSSPSGGDGIF; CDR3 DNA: TGTGCCAGCAGTTCCCCCAGTGGGGGCGACGGGATCTTC
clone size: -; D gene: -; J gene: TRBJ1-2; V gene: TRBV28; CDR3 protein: CASSWQGPTNYGYTF; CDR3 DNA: TGTGCCAGCAGTTGGCAGGGACCCACTAACTATGGCTACACCTTC
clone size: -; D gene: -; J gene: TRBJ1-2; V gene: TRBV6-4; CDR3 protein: CASSDSQGKNYGYTF; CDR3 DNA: TGTGCCAGCAGTGACTCTCAGGGAAAGAACTATGGCTACACCTTC
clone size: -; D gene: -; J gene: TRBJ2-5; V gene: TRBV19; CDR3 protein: CASSSQGGRTETQYF; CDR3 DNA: TGTGCCAGTAGTTCTCAGGGGGGAAGGACAGAGACCCAGTACTTC
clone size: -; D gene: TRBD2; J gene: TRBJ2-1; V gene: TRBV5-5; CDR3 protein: CASSLTASGGAGQFF; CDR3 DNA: TGTGCCAGCAGCTTGACGGCTAGCGGGGGGGCCGGCCAGTTCTTC
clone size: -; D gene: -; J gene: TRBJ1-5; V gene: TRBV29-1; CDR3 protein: CSVDTGFGNQPQHF; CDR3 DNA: TGCAGCGTTGATACGGGTTTTGGCAATCAGCCCCAGCATTTT
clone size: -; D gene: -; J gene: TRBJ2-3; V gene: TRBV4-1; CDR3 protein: CASSQDGGRGTDTQYF; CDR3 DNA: TGCGCCAGCAGCCAAGATGGGGGGCGGGGCACAGATACGCAGTATTTT
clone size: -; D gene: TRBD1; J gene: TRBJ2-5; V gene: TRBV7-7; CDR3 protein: CASSSGTGDGETQYF; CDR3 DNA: TGTGCTAGCAGCTCAGGGACAGGGGATGGGGAGACCCAGTACTTC
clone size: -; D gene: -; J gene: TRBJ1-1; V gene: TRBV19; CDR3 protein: CASSTGRVRLGAFF; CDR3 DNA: TGTGCCAGTAGTACCGGGCGGGTGCGTCTCGGAGCTTTCTTT
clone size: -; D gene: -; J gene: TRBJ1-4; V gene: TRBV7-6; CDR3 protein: CASGEGPVPPWGEKLFF; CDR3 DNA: TGTGCCAGCGGTGAGGGACCGGTCCCTCCCTGGGGTGAAAAACTGTTTTTT
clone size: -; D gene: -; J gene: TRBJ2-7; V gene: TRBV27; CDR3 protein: CARSPEQYF; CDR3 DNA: TGTGCCAGGTCACCCGAGCAGTACTTC
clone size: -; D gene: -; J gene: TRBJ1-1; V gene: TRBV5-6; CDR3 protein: CASSLDIVNTEAFF; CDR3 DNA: TGTGCCAGCAGCTTGGATATAGTTAACACTGAAGCTTTCTTT
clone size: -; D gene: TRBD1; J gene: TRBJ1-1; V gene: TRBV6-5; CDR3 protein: CASSDRQGYTEAFF; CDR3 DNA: TGTGCCAGCAGTGATCGACAGGGATACACTGAAGCTTTCTTT
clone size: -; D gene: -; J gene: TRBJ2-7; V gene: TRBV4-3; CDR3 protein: CASSPSETSEQYF; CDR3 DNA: TGCGCCAGCAGCCCTTCCGAAACGTCCGAGCAGTACTTC
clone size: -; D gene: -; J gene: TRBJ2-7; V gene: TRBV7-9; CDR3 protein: CASSFTGNYEQYF; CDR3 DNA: TGTGCCAGCAGCTTTACAGGGAATTACGAGCAGTACTTC
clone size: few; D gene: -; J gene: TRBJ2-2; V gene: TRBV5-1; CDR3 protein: CASSLGGANTGELFF; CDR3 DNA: TGCGCCAGCAGCTTGGGAGGGGCCAACACCGGGGAGCTGTTTTTT
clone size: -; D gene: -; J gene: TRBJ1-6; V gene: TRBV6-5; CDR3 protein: CASTRVSSYNSPLHF; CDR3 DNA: TGTGCCAGCACCCGAGTGAGCTCCTATAATTCACCCCTCCACTTT
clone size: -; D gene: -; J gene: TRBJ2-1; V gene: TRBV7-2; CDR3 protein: CASSLFVLNSYNEQFF; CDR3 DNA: TGTGCCAGCAGCTTATTTGTACTGAATTCCTACAATGAGCAGTTCTTC
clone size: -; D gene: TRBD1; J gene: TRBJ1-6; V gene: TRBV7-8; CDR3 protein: CASSLAQGVNSPLHF; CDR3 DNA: TGTGCCAGCAGCTTAGCGCAGGGGGTAAATTCACCCCTCCACTTT
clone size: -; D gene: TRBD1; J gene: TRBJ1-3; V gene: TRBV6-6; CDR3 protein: CASSYPQGVLDTIYF; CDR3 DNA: TGTGCCAGCAGTTACCCACAGGGGGTACTAGACACCATATATTTT
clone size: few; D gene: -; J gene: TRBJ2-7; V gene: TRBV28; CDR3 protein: CASRKRAGFYEQYF; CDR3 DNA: TGTGCCAGCAGAAAGCGGGCGGGGTTCTACGAGCAGTACTTC
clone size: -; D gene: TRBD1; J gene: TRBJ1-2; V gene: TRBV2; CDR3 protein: CASLDRGGNYGYTF; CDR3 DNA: TGTGCCAGCCTTGATCGAGGGGGCAACTATGGCTACACCTTC
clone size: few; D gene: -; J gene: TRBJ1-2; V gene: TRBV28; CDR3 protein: CASRGAYGYTF; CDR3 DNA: TGTGCCAGCAGGGGGGCTTATGGCTACACCTTC
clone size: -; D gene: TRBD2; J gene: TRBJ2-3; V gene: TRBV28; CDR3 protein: CASSLGGGLGTDTQYF; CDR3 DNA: TGTGCCAGCAGCCTAGGCGGGGGGCTGGGCACAGATACGCAGTATTTT
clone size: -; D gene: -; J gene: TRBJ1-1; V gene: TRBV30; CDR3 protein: CAWGKYRNTEAFF; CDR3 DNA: TGTGCCTGGGGGAAGTACAGGAACACTGAAGCTTTCTTT
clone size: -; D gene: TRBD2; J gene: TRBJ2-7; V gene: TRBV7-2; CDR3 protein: CASSLPGTRIYEQYF; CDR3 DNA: TGTGCCAGCAGCCTACCCGGGACTAGAATTTACGAGCAGTACTTC
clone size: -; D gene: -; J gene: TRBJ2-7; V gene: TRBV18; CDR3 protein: CASSLFTRDSAYEQYF; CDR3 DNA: TGTGCCAGCTCACTCTTTACACGCGATAGCGCCTACGAGCAGTACTTC